This T cell receptor beta chain was captured in a study of cytomegalovirus exposure and HLA in healthy donors (dated by TCRdb to the late 2010s). Context from the whole study: According to an earlier analysis of a few hundred of the donors, about 170 million T cells yielded 117 million unique TCR beta sequences and about 300 Gb of sequence data. Approximately 310 gigabases of sequencing data and tens of millions of unique TCR sequences were included in an early release covering about 700 HLA-typed donors. Among the roughly 380 genotyped donors, about 83% belonged to the genetic ancestry cluster associated with self-reported Caucasian donors. The aim of the study was to test whether cataloging public T cell receptors could identify signatures of past pathogen exposure. The T cell repertoires of several hundred subjects were profiled by immunosequencing and related to cytomegalovirus serostatus. Along with the approximately 700-subject first cohort, a separate validation cohort of 120 different subjects was used. The study combined high-throughput TCR immunosequencing, statistical association of individual TCRs with disease status, and machine learning to predict cytomegalovirus infection status. A later analysis re-examined previously published TCR beta repertoires from 610 or so donors and added high-resolution HLA genotyping to investigate patterns of TCR occurrence. In the later analysis, no new phenotypic data were used to find candidate immune exposures; instead, reliance was placed on TCR beta sequences and their occurrence across donors. In an earlier analysis of roughly 540 of the donors, high-throughput TCR beta sequencing was used to judge whether each TCR beta V gene segment behaved as functional or pseudogenic. Alongside the repertoire data, information on donor age, sex, ethnicity and CMV serostatus was compiled. In a later genetic analysis, genome-wide SNP genotypes for about 65% of the roughly 700 donors were used, and that subset was treated as a discovery cohort. All discovery cohort repertoires had been generated on a single sequencing platform. HLA typing covered class I and class II loci at four-digit resolution. Typing coverage varied by locus: 629-630 donors for A, B, C, DRB1 and DQB1; roughly 560 for DQA1; more than 600 for DPA1; approximately 490 for DPB1. About five DR-DQ haplotypes were handled as single units for association and clustering, since linkage in the cohort was strong. Across approximately 400 genotyped donors of the cohort, an average of approximately 220,000 unique TCR beta nucleotide sequences per donor were sequenced, and roughly a sixth of those sequences were non-productive. Study-wide conclusions, independent of this receptor: In the study, around 150 TCR beta chains were listed as associated with cytomegalovirus. In an earlier analysis of under 600 of the donors, most TCR beta V segments were observed in productive rearrangements about 87% or about 30% of the time, broadly matching IMGT annotations. Linkage disequilibrium might explain the correlated functional status among segregating V segments, but an unknown experimental factor could not be excluded. The authors suggested that the approach could potentially be extended to other disease states and immunological phenotypes. Immune exposure information for the cohort was limited to CMV serostatus. In a later genetic analysis, a missense DCLRE1C variant was associated with V-gene and J-gene trimming of TCR beta chains, and the association was replicated in an independent cohort. According to a later genetic analysis, donors in an Asian-associated ancestry cluster had fewer N-insertions in productive TCRs than the approximately 690-donor mean. Across donors, most TCR sequences were observed very rarely, whereas some public TCRs were present in many individuals. In a later analysis, the rate of TCR association differed among HLA loci, with DRB1 alleles having the most associated TCRs and HLA-C alleles having the fewest. Because some donors lacked HLA typing at each locus, the association tests relied only on the typed subset. A further reported finding was that TCR beta sequences accurately predicted the HLA-A and HLA-B alleles for most subjects in the first cohort. The cohort was sequenced for TCR beta chains only, and without alpha or paired-chain data the features that could be detected were limited. When HLA alleles, especially DR and DQ, strongly co-occurred, TCR associations were difficult to assign to individual alleles. A later analysis found that most CMV-associated TCR beta chains appeared HLA-restricted, with HLA associations seemingly driven largely by CMV exposure. A few of the identified cytomegalovirus-associated TCR beta chains were confirmed in vitro to be specific for cytomegalovirus antigens. Some IMGT-functional V segments, including TRBV6-2 and TRBV6-3, could not be told apart with the 87-base-pair reads, so those segments were excluded. The earlier analysis of 587 of the donors excluded 15 to 20 rarely observed V segments, including chromosome 9 orphons, because counts were too low. A cluster of highly shared sequence variants was judged likely to be a technical artifact of the sequencing pipeline. A later analysis found that HLA-associated TCR beta chains were more clonally expanded and had lower generation probabilities than equally common non-associated chains. A later analysis associated approximately 17,000 TCR beta sequences with specific HLA alleles at a false discovery rate of 0.05. Several of the top co-occurrence clusters appeared to be linked to parvovirus B19, influenza, CMV and Epstein-Barr virus, according to a later analysis. Sequencing depth was assumed to be roughly uniform across donors in the presence/absence analyses, though that assumption may not hold. The classifier was reported to diagnose cytomegalovirus status with high specificity and sensitivity in both the original and validation cohorts.

The CDR3 goes from the cysteine to the phenylalanine over 15 residues. CDR3 DNA is the only sequence kept; it has 45 bases, read in frame from the first base. CDR1 and CDR2, looked up from the germline V gene, are MGHRA and YSYEKL. For this chain, trimming is 0 bases at the V end and 2 bases at the J end, and the number of junction bases without a gene match is 4. In total, around 600 healthy bone marrow donors made up the cohort. All cohort members were sampled while nominally healthy, although unrecorded immune exposures were likely present. The donor tested CMV seronegative and was one of the 352 seronegative cohort members. A peripheral blood sample was collected from each donor, and TCR beta sequencing was performed on peripheral blood mononuclear cells. The Qiagen DNeasy Blood Extraction Kit was used to extract genomic DNA from the blood cell samples. Libraries were constructed by the immunoSEQ multiplex PCR assay. For the multiplex PCR, a mixture combining 60 forward primers for TCR Vbeta segments and 13 reverse primers for TCR Jbeta segments was used. The CDR3 region of rearranged TCR beta genes was amplified from genomic DNA by a multiplex PCR assay. The Illumina HiSeq System was used to sequence the amplified TCR beta libraries as 87-base-pair reads. The published analysis was carried out like this. Across the 670 or so repertoires, a later analysis counted 78 million or so unique TCR beta chains, around 11 million of which were shared by at least two donors. A nearest-neighbor algorithm error-corrected the raw reads and collapsed the reads into unique sequences, merging closely related sequences to remove PCR and sequencing errors. V, D and J gene segments were assigned by aligning CDR3 sequences to IMGT reference sequences. For a sequence to be retained, a match of at least six nucleotides to both a V gene segment and a J gene segment was required. A rearrangement was called productive if the CDR3 had no stop codons and remained in frame with V and J, and every other rearrangement was called non-productive. CDR3 was defined by IMGT convention, running from the second conserved V-encoded cysteine to the conserved J-encoded phenylalanine. The earlier analysis of fewer than 750 of the donors excluded sequences that lacked an unambiguous match to a single V gene segment. An earlier analysis of about 600 of the donors called V segments functional above 56.7% productive rearrangements and segregating when the between-donor standard deviation exceeded 5%. To diagnose cytomegalovirus status from the catalog of TCR beta chain sequences, a statistical classification framework was built. A later analysis assigned V and J genes by comparing TCR nucleotide sequences with IMGT/GENE-DB human TR gene sequences. In a later analysis, CDR3 sequences and most-parsimonious VDJ recombination scenarios were assigned using the TCRdist pipeline. A later analysis defined each TCR beta chain by its CDR3 amino acid sequence plus V-gene family, and excluded reads lacking a unique V-gene family. A later analysis removed several hundred highly shared, low-generation-probability nucleotide sequences to deal with suspected cross-contamination and a sequencing artifact. A later analysis calculated a clonal expansion index for each public chain from normalized within-repertoire ranks of inferred template counts. Generation probabilities in a later analysis came from a VDJ recombination model fitted to out-of-frame rearrangements, and those results were checked against IGoR. In a later analysis, hypergeometric tests were used to score TCR-TCR, TCR-HLA and TCR-CMV co-occurrence, with a repertoire-size bias correction applied to TCR pairs. A later analysis estimated false discovery rates by permuting HLA or CMV assignments 20 times. In a later analysis, co-occurring TCRs were grouped with DBSCAN, and TCRdist sequence similarity was added when clustering was performed within HLA-allele-positive subsets. Repertoires with fewer than 30,000 or more than 120,000 public chains, plus five repertoires with anomalous nucleotide sharing, were excluded from co-occurrence clustering. The table comes from immuneACCESS by way of TCRdb, which keeps in-frame sequences with V and J called. Part of the clones is missing from these tables; in studies checked, under half for an unresolved V gene and the rest for unknown reasons. V, J and clone size are taken as reported in that table, and D and trimming were inferred from the DNA itself. The sample table holds approximately 140,000 clones, of which around two thirds were seen once. The ten biggest clones cover around 1.8% of the sample.

This clone was detected only once. No cognate antigen has been identified for it. One base away there is no much larger clone; base qualities are not given. The V and J segments used are TRBV4-1 and TRBJ2-7, and TRBD1 aligns with 7 junction nucleotides. What was sequenced was PBMCs. This sequence originates from a male donor in good health and CMV-seronegative. The DNA is as follows: TGCGCCAGCAGCCAAGATCGGGACAGCCCCTACGAGCAGTACTTC. This yields the protein CASSQDRDSPYEQYF.